This T cell receptor (beta chain) appears in the sequencing data of a study of blood T cell repertoires in COVID-19. In the study overall: Specimens from acute and convalescent COVID-19 originated in the United States, Italy and Spain. T cells, B-cell-depleted T cells, or PBMCs supplied cDNA or gDNA.

Authors' data handling: Amplification of reference gene primers was used by the study to estimate nucleated cell counts. Libraries were prepared by immunoSEQ multiplex PCR; TCRdb keeps only in-frame clonotypes and omits some of them. V and J calls plus clone size are reproduced from that table; the DNA served to infer D and trimming. The sample has about 120,000 clones; more than 75% are singletons. Germline values: CDR1 LGHDT, CDR2 YNNKEL (reference sequence). J lost 4 bases, V lost 1 base, and 2 bases had no gene match. The CDR3 totals 14 residues. Sequencing input: peripheral blood. This receptor was obtained from a man aged 60-69 years with acute or convalescent COVID-19. This chain links TRBV3-1 (or the pseudogene TRBV3-2) with TRBJ2-3; 7 bases are a match to TRBD2. CDR3 residues: CASSQGGGPDTQYF. DNA of the CDR3: TGTGCCAGCAGCCAAGGGGGGGGTCCAGATACGCAGTATTTT.